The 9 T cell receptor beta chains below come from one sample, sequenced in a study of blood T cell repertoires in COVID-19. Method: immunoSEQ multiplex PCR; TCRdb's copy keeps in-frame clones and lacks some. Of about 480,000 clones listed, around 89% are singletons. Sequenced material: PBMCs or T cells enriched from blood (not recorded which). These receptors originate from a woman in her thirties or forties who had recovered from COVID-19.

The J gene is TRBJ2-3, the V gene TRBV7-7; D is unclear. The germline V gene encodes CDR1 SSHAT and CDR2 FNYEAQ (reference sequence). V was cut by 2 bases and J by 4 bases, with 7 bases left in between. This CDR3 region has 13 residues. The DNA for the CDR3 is TGTGCCAGCAGCTTAATCCCGGCAGATACGCAGTATTTT. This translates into CASSLIPADTQYF.

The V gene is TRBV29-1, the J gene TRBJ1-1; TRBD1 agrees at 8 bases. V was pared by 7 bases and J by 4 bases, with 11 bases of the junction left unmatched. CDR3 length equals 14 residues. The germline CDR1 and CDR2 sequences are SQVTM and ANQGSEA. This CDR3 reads CSAARGTGGTEAFF. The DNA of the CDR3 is TGCAGCGCAGCAAGGGGGACAGGAGGCACTGAAGCTTTCTTT.

CDR3 coding DNA: TGTGCCAGCAGTTTATTACTAGCGGGAGGGCACAGACCCTACGAGCAGTACTTC. Protein sequence: CASSLLLAGGHRPYEQYF. The V and J genes are TRBV27 and TRBJ2-7; 13 bases fit TRBD2. The germline V gene has CDR1 MNHEY and CDR2 SMNVEV (reference sequence). This CDR3 has 18 residues. Trimming removed 1 base from V and 2 bases from J; junction bases left unmatched: 8.

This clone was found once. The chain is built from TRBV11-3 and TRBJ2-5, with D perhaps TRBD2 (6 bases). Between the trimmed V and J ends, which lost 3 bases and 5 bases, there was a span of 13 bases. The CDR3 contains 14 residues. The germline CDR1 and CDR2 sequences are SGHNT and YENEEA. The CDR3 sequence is CASSLGVAVETQYF. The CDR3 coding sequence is TGTGCCAGCAGCTTGGGTGTAGCGGTGGAGACCCAGTACTTC.

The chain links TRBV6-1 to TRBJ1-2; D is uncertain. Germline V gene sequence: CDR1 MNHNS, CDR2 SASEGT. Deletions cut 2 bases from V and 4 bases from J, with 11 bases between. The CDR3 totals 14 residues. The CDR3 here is CASSETSTVYGYTF. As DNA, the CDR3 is TGTGCCAGCAGTGAAACGAGCACTGTCTATGGCTACACCTTC.

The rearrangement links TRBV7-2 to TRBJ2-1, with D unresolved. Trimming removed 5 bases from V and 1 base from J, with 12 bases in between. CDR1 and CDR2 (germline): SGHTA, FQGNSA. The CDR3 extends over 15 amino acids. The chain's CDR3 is CASSKPTPSYNEQFF. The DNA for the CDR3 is TGTGCCAGCAGCAAGCCAACCCCATCCTACAATGAGCAGTTCTTC.

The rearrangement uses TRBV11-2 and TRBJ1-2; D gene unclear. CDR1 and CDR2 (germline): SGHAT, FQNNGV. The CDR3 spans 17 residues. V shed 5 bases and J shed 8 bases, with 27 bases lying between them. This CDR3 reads CASSPQLGRGGYLGYTF. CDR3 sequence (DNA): TGTGCCAGCAGCCCCCAACTCGGTCGGGGTGGATACTTGGGCTACACCTTC.

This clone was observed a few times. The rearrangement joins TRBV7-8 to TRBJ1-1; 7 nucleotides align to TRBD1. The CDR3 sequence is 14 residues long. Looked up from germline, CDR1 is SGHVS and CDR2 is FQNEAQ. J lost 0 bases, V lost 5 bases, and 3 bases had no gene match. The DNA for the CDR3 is TGTGCCAGCAGCCTGGGACAGCTGAACACTGAAGCTTTCTTT. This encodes CASSLGQLNTEAFF.

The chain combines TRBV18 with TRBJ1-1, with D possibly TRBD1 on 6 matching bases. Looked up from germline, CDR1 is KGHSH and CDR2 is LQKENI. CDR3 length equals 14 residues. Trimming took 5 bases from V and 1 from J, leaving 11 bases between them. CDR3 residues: CASSGGARNTEAFF. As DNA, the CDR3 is TGTGCCAGCTCAGGGGGGGCGCGGAACACTGAAGCTTTCTTT.